A selection of T cell receptor beta chains follows, all from one sample in a study of beta chain features in type 1 diabetes. Using immunoSEQ multiplex PCR, the repertoire was profiled, and TCRdb retains in-frame clones only, with some absent. In the table there are approximately 150,000 clones, roughly a tenth of which are singletons. Sequencing was done on a sample of naive CD4+ T cells from blood. These receptors all stem from a man younger than 35 in good health. The CDR3 runs from the conserved cysteine through the conserved F or W. A D gene is named only where the DNA matches it firmly. Only some rows state a clone size, as once, few, many or a class for expanded clones.

TRBJ1-6	many	-	TRBV4-3	TGCGCCAGCAGCCAAGAAAGGGGGAATTCACCCCTCCACTTT	CASSQERGNSPLHF
TRBJ2-3	-	-	TRBV5-4	TGTGCCAGCAGCTTGGACAGACCTAGCACAGATACGCAGTATTTT	CASSLDRPSTDTQYF
TRBJ1-5	few	TRBD1	TRBV28	TGTGCCAGCAGCTTGGGTAGGGGGCATCAGCCCCAGCATTTT	CASSLGRGHQPQHF
TRBJ2-7	-	TRBD1	TRBV4-3	TGCGCCAGCAGCCAGGGGAACAGGGGTCTTCCCTACGAGCAGTACTTC	CASSQGNRGLPYEQYF
TRBJ2-7	-	-	TRBV19	TGTGCCAGTAGTAGGACGGGGATCGGCTACGAGCAGTACTTC	CASSRTGIGYEQYF
TRBJ1-5	-	-	TRBV7-9	TGTGCCAGCAGCTTAAACGACCCAGGGGAAAATCAGCCCCAGCATTTT	CASSLNDPGENQPQHF
TRBJ1-4	-	TRBD1	TRBV2	TGTGCCAGCACCCAAACCGGGACAGGGGGTGAAAAACTGTTTTTT	CASTQTGTGGEKLFF
TRBJ2-5	few	-	TRBV10-3	TGTGCCATCAGTGGCAGCCAAGAGACCCAGTACTTC	CAISGSQETQYF
TRBJ2-2	many	-	TRBV30	TGTGCCTGGAACCCGGGACATCAAACCGGGGAGCTGTTTTTT	CAWNPGHQTGELFF
TRBJ2-2	few	-	TRBV14	TGTGCCAGCAGCCAAGATGGGGCCACCGGGGAGCTGTTTTTT	CASSQDGATGELFF
TRBJ1-2	-	TRBD1	TRBV7-3	TGTGCCAGCAGCTCAATGACAGGGGAGGATGGCTACACCTTC	CASSSMTGEDGYTF
TRBJ1-5	-	-	TRBV4-1	TGCGCCAGCAGCCAAGATAGAGTGCAGCCCCAGCATTTT	CASSQDRVQPQHF
TRBJ1-2	few	-	TRBV7-2	TGTGCCAGCAGCTTAGCTTTAGGAGGGCCTTGGGGCTACACCTTC	CASSLALGGPWGYTF
TRBJ2-5	few	TRBD2	TRBV6-5	TGTGCCAGCAGAAGGAATCGGGGGGAGCCAGAGACCCAGTACTTC	CASRRNRGEPETQYF
TRBJ1-2	-	-	TRBV6-5	TGTGCCAGCAGACGGGAGCTTAACTATGGCTACACCTTC	CASRRELNYGYTF
TRBJ2-1	few	-	TRBV5-5	TGTGCCAGCAGCTTGGCCGGGATAGCTGTCGATGAGCAGTTCTTC	CASSLAGIAVDEQFF
TRBJ2-3	-	-	TRBV5-1	TGCGCCAGCTCGAGGGGGTCAAGCACAGATACGCAGTATTTT	CASSRGSSTDTQYF
TRBJ2-2	many	-	TRBV5-6	TGTGCCAGCAGCCCCCGACAGGTCAACACCGGGGAGCTGTTTTTT	CASSPRQVNTGELFF
TRBJ1-3	-	-	TRBV7-9	TGTGCCAGCAGCTCCGGGGACTCTGGAAACACCATATATTTT	CASSSGDSGNTIYF
TRBJ2-1	many	TRBD1	TRBV30	TGTGCCTGGGTCCTGGACAGGGGTCATGAGCAGTTCTTC	CAWVLDRGHEQFF
TRBJ2-7	few	TRBD2	TRBV6-5	TGTGCCAGCAGGCTTAGCGGGGGTCCCTACGAGCAGTACTTC	CASRLSGGPYEQYF
TRBJ2-7	few	TRBD1	TRBV15	TGTGCCACCAGCAGAGATACAGGGGCTACCTACGAGCAGTACTTC	CATSRDTGATYEQYF
TRBJ2-3	few	TRBD1	TRBV4-1	TGCGCCAGCAGCCAAGAACCAAGATTTCGGACAGGGCCAGATACGCAGTATTTT	CASSQEPRFRTGPDTQYF
TRBJ1-2	few	-	TRBV2	TGTGCGGCCGTCGGGGACACCAAGGAGAATGGCTACACCTTC	CAAVGDTKENGYTF
TRBJ1-5	few	-	TRBV25-1	TGTGCCAGCAGAGGGGGAAATCAGCCCCAGCATTTT	CASRGGNQPQHF
TRBJ2-5	many	-	TRBV4-2	TGTGCCAGCAGCCAAGGGGCTAGCTCCCAAGAGACCCAGTACTTC	CASSQGASSQETQYF